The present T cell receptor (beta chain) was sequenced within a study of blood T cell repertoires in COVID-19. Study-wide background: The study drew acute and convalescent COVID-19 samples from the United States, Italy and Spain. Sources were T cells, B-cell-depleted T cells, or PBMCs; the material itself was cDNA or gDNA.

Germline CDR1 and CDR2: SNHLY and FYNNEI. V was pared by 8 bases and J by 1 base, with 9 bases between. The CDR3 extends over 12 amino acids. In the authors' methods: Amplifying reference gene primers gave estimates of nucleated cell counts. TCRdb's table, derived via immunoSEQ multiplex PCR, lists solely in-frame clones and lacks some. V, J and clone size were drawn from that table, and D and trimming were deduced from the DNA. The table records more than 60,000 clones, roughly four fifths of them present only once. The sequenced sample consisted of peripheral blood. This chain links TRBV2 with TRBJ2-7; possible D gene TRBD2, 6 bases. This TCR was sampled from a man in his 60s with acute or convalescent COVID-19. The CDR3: CASWDSSYEQYF. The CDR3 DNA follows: TGTGCCAGCTGGGACTCTTCCTACGAGCAGTACTTC.